The T cell receptor (beta chain) under discussion was sequenced for a study of T cell responses to AZD1222 COVID-19 vaccine. General study results and limits: Just 5 to 7 people given AZD1222 tested seropositive at baseline.

Note on this clone: Its matching antigen is unknown.

The germline gives CDR1 MNHEY, CDR2 SMNVEV (reference sequence). This CDR3 is 12 amino acids long. The V end lost 5 bases, the J end lost 4 bases, and 6 bases lay between the germline ends. Profiling relied on immunoSEQ multiplex PCR, and the TCRdb table lists in-frame clones only, not all of them. The data show approximately 140,000 clones, about 87% seen once. The TCR comes from an adult in good health. The input for sequencing was peripheral blood, taken on day 0 of AZD1222 vaccination. The chain links TRBV27 to TRBJ2-1, with D maybe TRBD2 (5 bases). CDR3 nucleotide sequence: TGTGCCAGCAGTCGAGGGTACAATGAGCAGTTCTTC. Amino acid sequence: CASSRGYNEQFF.